The rows below give T cell receptor beta chains drawn from one sample of a study of blood T cell repertoires in COVID-19. Using immunoSEQ multiplex PCR, the repertoire was profiled, and TCRdb retains in-frame clones only, with some absent. The sample lists about 270,000 clones, around 89% occurring once. Sequenced material: PBMCs or T cells enriched from blood (not recorded which). These receptors all stem from a woman aged 50 to 60 who had recovered from COVID-19. Each CDR3 is given with its conserved first and last residue. A D gene is named only where the DNA matches it firmly. The size entry is marked missing in some rows and otherwise reads once, few, many or a size class.

clone_size d_call j_call v_call cdr3_nt cdr3_aa
. TRBD2 TRBJ2-1 TRBV28 TGTGCCAGCGGCCTAGCGGGAGGGACGAAATACAATGAGCAGTTCTTC CASGLAGGTKYNEQFF
. . TRBJ2-3 TRBV7-3 TGTGCCAGCAGCTTAACTGCCCTAGGGGCATCCACAGATACGCAGTATTTT CASSLTALGASTDTQYF
. . TRBJ2-5 TRBV7-2 TGTGCCAGCAGCCCAATGGGGGGAGAGACCCAGTACTTC CASSPMGGETQYF
. TRBD2 TRBJ2-5 TRBV28 TGTGCCAGCAGTTTATGGGCGGGTAGCGGGAACTTAGAGACCCAGTACTTC CASSLWAGSGNLETQYF
. . TRBJ1-1 TRBV2 TGTGCCAGCAGTATGGAACAGGGGAACACTGAAGCTTTCTTT CASSMEQGNTEAFF
once . TRBJ1-4 TRBV18 TGTGCCAGCTCAGCTACCGGTAATGAAAAACTGTTTTTT CASSATGNEKLFF
. . TRBJ1-2 TRBV2 TGTGCCAGCGCAGGGGTCGACTATGGCTACACCTTC CASAGVDYGYTF
. TRBD2 TRBJ2-1 TRBV6-2/TRBV6-3 TGTGCCAGCAGTCGACGGGGGGGGTACAATGAGCAGTTCTTC CASSRRGGYNEQFF
. . TRBJ1-1 TRBV27 TGTGCCAGCAGTTTTCGCGAAGGACAGACGGAAGCTTTCTTT CASSFREGQTEAFF
. . TRBJ2-1 TRBV10-3 TGTGCCATCAGTGATCAGGGGGGCGGCGGGGATGAGCAGTTCTTC CAISDQGGGGDEQFF